This TCR beta chain appears in the sequencing data of a study of T cells in localized non-small cell lung cancer. Study-level points and caveats: Because only a single region of the tumor was sequenced, heterogeneity remains possible.

With regard to this clone: What it binds is not known.

The table came from immunoSEQ multiplex PCR; TCRdb's copy has only in-frame clones and leaves some out. This sample has approximately 25,000 clones, with 90% found just once. The V gene lost 2 bases and the J gene lost 5 bases, with 16 bases spanning the gap. The CDR3 spans 16 residues. The germline V gene encodes CDR1 SGHNT and CDR2 YYREEE (reference sequence). The input for sequencing was peripheral blood, taken before any cancer treatment. The chain employs TRBV5-4 and TRBJ2-2; the D gene is possibly TRBD1 (6 bases). The TCR comes from a woman between 40 and 69 years old with stage I lung adenocarcinoma. This CDR3 is CASSLGGAKRTGELFF. The CDR3 nucleotides are TGTGCCAGCAGCTTAGGGGGTGCAAAACGAACCGGGGAGCTGTTTTTT. Looking up the rest from reference TRBV5-4 and TRBJ2-2 gives the full variable domain: ETGVTQSPTHLIKTRGQQVTLRCSSQSGHNTVSWYQQALGQGPQFIFQYYREEENGRGNFPPRFSGLQFPNYSSELNVNALELDDSALYLCASSLGGAKRTGELFFGEGSRLTVL.